Below, 6 T cell receptor beta chains from the same sample are listed, as sequenced in a study of shared T cell receptors in the human thymus. Assay used: immunoSEQ multiplex PCR; TCRdb lists only in-frame clones, some missing. The table lists hundreds of thousands of clones, 85% to 90% of them singletons. This sample was shared with a second study, whose subject was human thymus T cells.

The sample comprised thymocytes. The receptors here all came from a boy in the first two years of life with a congenital heart defect.

The gene calls are TRBV21-1 and TRBJ2-4; the tabulated D call, TRBD2, remains unverified against the DNA. TRBV21-1 constitutes a pseudogene. The CDR3 covers 19 residues. The CDR3 loop is CASSKNLARDRLAKNIQYF. CDR3 coding DNA: TGTGCCAGCAGCAAAAACCTAGCGCGAGATAGGTTAGCCAAAAACATTCAGTACTTC.

The chain combines TRBV30 with TRBJ2-7; a weak D match, TRBD1 (5 bases). Germline V gene sequence: CDR1 GTSNPN, CDR2 SVGIG (reference sequence). CDR3 size: 15 residues. Trimming left V 0 bases short and J 3 bases short, with 15 bases between. The CDR3 coding sequence is TGTGCCTGGAGTGTACAGGTTCGCGGTAGCTACGAGCAGTACTTC. Translated, it gives CAWSVQVRGSYEQYF.

The chain uses TRBV5-6 and TRBJ1-2; TRBD1 matches 7 bases. The CDR3 extends over 17 amino acids. Looked up from germline, CDR1 is SGHDT and CDR2 is YYEEEE. The V segment lost 4 bases and the J segment 4 bases; nucleotides outside the gene matches: 16. In DNA form, the CDR3 reads TGTGCCAGCAGCCAGGGACAGCCCGGGGTAGGTAGCTATGGCTACACCTTC. Translated: CASSQGQPGVGSYGYTF.

The chain couples TRBV10-1 to TRBJ2-1; TRBD1 agrees at 9 bases. The trim removed 2 bases at V and 5 bases at J, leaving 13 bases unmatched. From germline, CDR1 is WNHNN and CDR2 SYGVQD (reference sequence). The CDR3 spans 18 residues. CDR3 nucleotides: TGCGCCAGCAGTGAGAGGGGGGAACAGGGGGCGGTGAACAATGAGCAGTTCTTC. Translating gives CASSERGEQGAVNNEQFF.

V and J are TRBV19 and TRBJ2-7; a possible D gene is TRBD2 (5 bases). The V and J ends lost 4 bases and 2 bases respectively, with 12 bases between them. Looked up from germline, CDR1 is LNHDA and CDR2 is SQIVND (reference sequence). The CDR3 is 14 residues long. Here the CDR3 DNA reads TGTGCCAGTAGTACCCCGGACTTAGCCTACGAGCAGTACTTC. Its translation is CASSTPDLAYEQYF.

This clone has a single count. The J gene is TRBJ1-2, the V gene TRBV12-5, with a weak D call TRBD1 (6 bases). The V and J ends lost 5 bases and 5 bases respectively, with 27 bases between them. The V gene's germline CDR1 is LGHNT and CDR2 FRNRAP. The CDR3 is made up of 18 amino acids. Written as DNA, the CDR3 is TGTGCTAGTGGTAGACGGGACGCACCGAGGGGGTTTACTTATGGCTACACCTTC. Translation: CASGRRDAPRGFTYGYTF.